This TCR beta chain was identified during a study of blood T cell repertoires in COVID-19. CDR3 length: 14 residues. V was shortened by 4 bases and J by 7 bases, with 14 bases between the two germline ends. The germline CDR1 and CDR2 sequences are SGHRS and YFSETQ. Repertoires were generated with immunoSEQ multiplex PCR, while TCRdb's copy carries only in-frame clones and drops some. The table has hundreds of thousands of clones, about 85% seen once. Sequencing used peripheral blood. This receptor was taken from an elderly woman with acute or convalescent COVID-19. The genes are TRBV5-1 and TRBJ1-4; a possible D gene is TRBD1 (5 bases). CDR3 sequence: CASSIRPRGEKLFF. For the CDR3, the DNA is TGCGCCAGCAGCATCCGACCTAGGGGTGAAAAACTGTTTTTT.